The T cell receptor (beta chain) under discussion was sequenced for a study of Graves' ophthalmopathy and Graves' hyperthyroidism. Whole-study results and caveats: A 13-signature model separated ophthalmopathy from stable hyperthyroidism, about 90% sensitivity, 65% to 82% specificity. Most thyroid clonotypes with frequency above 0.001 were detected in blood too.

This CDR3 has 15 amino acids. CDR1 and CDR2 from the germline V gene are DFQATT and SNEGSKA (reference sequence). Concerning this clonotype: The antigen is not known.

TCR beta CDR3 regions were amplified from RNA transcripts. First-round RT-PCR with HTBI primers preceded a second-round multiplex PCR. TCRdb redid the calling of the multiplex PCR reads with MiXCR, one entry per CDR3 protein. The sample carries around 26,000 distinct CDR3 sequences, almost 50% recorded once. The chain couples TRBV20-1 to TRBJ2-3; 9 positions match TRBD2. The sample consisted of peripheral blood. The source is an adult woman with stable Graves' hyperthyroidism. In DNA, the CDR3 is TGCAGCCTCCAACCTCTAGCGGGATTCACAGATACGCAGTATTTT. This encodes CSLQPLAGFTDTQYF.